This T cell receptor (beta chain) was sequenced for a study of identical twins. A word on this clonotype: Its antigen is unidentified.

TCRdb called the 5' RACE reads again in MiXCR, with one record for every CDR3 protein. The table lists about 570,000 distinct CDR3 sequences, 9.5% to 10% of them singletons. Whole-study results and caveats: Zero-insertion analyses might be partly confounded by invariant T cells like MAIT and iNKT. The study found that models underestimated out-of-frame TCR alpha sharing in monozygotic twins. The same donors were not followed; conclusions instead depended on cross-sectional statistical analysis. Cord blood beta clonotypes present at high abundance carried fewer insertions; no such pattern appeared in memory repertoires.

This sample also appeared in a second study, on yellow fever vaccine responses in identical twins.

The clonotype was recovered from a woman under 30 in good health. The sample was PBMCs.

The CDR3 reads CASSQPGGHPLGDTQYF. The CDR3 nucleotides read TGCGCCAGCAGCCAACCCGGCGGACACCCCTTAGGAGATACGCAGTATTTT. The chain carries TRBV4-3 and TRBJ2-3; D is possibly TRBD1 (5 bases). CDR3 length: 17 amino acids. Germline loops: CDR1 LGHNA, CDR2 YSLEER. V lost 2 bases and J 5 bases, leaving 20 bases between the germline ends.